This is a list of T cell receptor beta chains from one sample in a study of early T cells in non-severe SARS-CoV-2 infection. Each CDR3 protein is one row after TCRdb ran MiXCR on the 5' RACE reads. Found here are tens of thousands of distinct CDR3 sequences, about 10% of them singletons; the top ten hold 4.5% to 5.5%. The sequenced sample was whole blood. These receptors were obtained from an adult who was a healthcare worker with PCR-confirmed SARS-CoV-2 infection or an uninfected control (not recorded which). Both conserved end residues are part of each CDR3. The order of the fields is V gene, D gene, clone size, J gene, CDR3 protein, CDR3 DNA. The D gene is left open where the match is weak. The size of a clone is reported for some rows only, either as once, few or many, or as a class for expanded clones.

>TRBV14|.|many|TRBJ2-1
CASSQVRGTEQFF
TGTGCCAGCAGCCAAGTAAGAGGCACAGAGCAGTTCTTC
>TRBV14|.|.|TRBJ1-1
CASSLPWDTEAFF
TGTGCCAGCAGCCTCCCATGGGACACTGAAGCTTTCTTT
>TRBV5-4|.|few|TRBJ2-2
CASSFDRKANTGELFF
TGTGCCAGCAGCTTCGACAGGAAGGCGAACACCGGGGAGCTGTTTTTT
>TRBV20-1|.|.|TRBJ2-2
CSANHPGGGTGELFF
TGCAGTGCTAACCACCCGGGGGGCGGCACCGGGGAGCTGTTTTTT
>TRBV28|.|.|TRBJ2-7
CACSSGAATSNSYEQYF
TGTGCCTGCAGTTCGGGGGCGGCGACTAGCAATTCCTACGAGCAGTACTTC
>TRBV20-1|.|.|TRBJ1-2
CSATDSGYGYTF
TGCAGTGCGACCGACAGTGGCTATGGCTACACCTTC
>TRBV10-3|.|many|TRBJ2-7
CACGGLEQYF
TGTGCCTGCGGGGGCCTCGAGCAGTACTTC
>TRBV5-1|TRBD2|few|TRBJ2-1
CASSLGLADYNEQFF
TGCGCCAGCAGCTTGGGACTAGCGGACTACAATGAGCAGTTCTTC
>TRBV18|TRBD2|many|TRBJ2-1
CASSPGLAGYEQFF
TGTGCCAGCTCACCGGGACTAGCGGGGTATGAGCAGTTCTTC
>TRBV20-1|.|many|TRBJ2-2
CSALRDLNTGELFF
TGCAGTGCCCTACGGGACCTGAACACCGGGGAGCTGTTTTTT
>TRBV5-1|.|few|TRBJ2-7
CASSWGTGEQYF
TGCGCCAGCAGTTGGGGTACGGGGGAGCAGTACTTC
>TRBV9|.|.|TRBJ1-1
CANSVVANTEAFF
TGTGCCAACAGCGTAGTAGCGAACACTGAAGCTTTCTTT
>TRBV7-9|.|.|TRBJ2-7
CASSHVASSYEQYF
TGTGCCAGCAGCCACGTGGCGAGCTCCTACGAGCAGTACTTC
>TRBV29-1|.|.|TRBJ2-7
CSVVGWDGYEQYF
TGCAGCGTTGTTGGCTGGGACGGATACGAGCAGTACTTC